These T cell receptor beta chains were read from a single sample in a study of shared clonotypes between healthy human individuals. The method was immunoSEQ multiplex PCR; TCRdb's version includes in-frame clones alone and lacks a portion of them. The data hold 2 million to 2.5 million clones, with 95% observed a single time. The sequenced material came from naive CD4+ T cells sorted from blood. These receptors originate from a man between 18 and 29 years old in good health. CDR3s include the opening cysteine and the closing phenylalanine or tryptophan. A D gene is named only where the DNA matches it firmly.

CASSLGGLAGRETQYF	TRBD2	16	TRBV5-4
CASSSSRDDIQYF	NA	13	TRBV6-6
CASSKNGANYGYTF	NA	14	TRBV6-1
CAISEGTSQYF	NA	11	TRBV10-3
CASSSPRTSGGGWFF	TRBD2	15	TRBV7-3
CASRGSGANVLTF	NA	13	TRBV27
CASSLTRAGYNEQFF	NA	15	TRBV28
CASSSGIVNTEAFF	NA	14	TRBV28
CASSLEGLGGTQYF	NA	14	TRBV11-2
CASSLGAGLNTGELFF	NA	16	TRBV11-3
CASSTRDPGWPLHF	NA	14	TRBV6-6
CASSSIWPTPGRGNQPQHF	NA	19	TRBV28
CASSPTRVNTQYF	NA	13	TRBV18
CASSLVSAKPYEQYF	NA	15	TRBV5-1
CASSFSSLDRTDLYEQYF	NA	18	TRBV11-2
CASTRREGETQYF	TRBD2	13	TRBV6-5
CAISGGSSSTDTQYF	NA	15	TRBV10-3
CASSPDLGNYGYTF	NA	14	TRBV5-1
CAISGPGQREQYF	TRBD1	13	TRBV10-3
CASSLEAGQYYGYTF	TRBD1	15	TRBV7-2
CASSLIGLAGGPTGELFF	TRBD2	18	TRBV5-1
CASSVTGGREYF	NA	12	TRBV27
CASSLDRVPSGNTIYF	NA	16	TRBV11-2
CASSSTLSYEQYF	NA	13	TRBV27
CASSVRSSSPLHF	NA	13	TRBV6-5
CASSSGHFNYGYTF	NA	14	TRBV11-2
CASSTDRSYGYTF	NA	13	TRBV18
CASTPSRPSTDTQYF	NA	15	TRBV6-5
CASSLSHRGVSSQYF	TRBD1	15	TRBV4-3
CAWSLPHLGGTGYTF	NA	15	TRBV30
CASSLDRVGSDTQYF	NA	15	TRBV5-8
CASSLPGVGEKLFF	NA	14	TRBV27
CASTQGPLNTDTQYF	NA	15	TRBV9
CASSSGGDNQETQYF	NA	15	TRBV7-2
CASSQSGGDYGYTF	NA	14	TRBV4-3
CASSYGPDSGNTIYF	NA	15	TRBV6-5
CASRIAGTSNTEAFF	NA	15	TRBV7-8
CASKATGGPGNTIYF	NA	15	TRBV19
CASRKDRGFYEQYF	TRBD1	14	TRBV28
CASSYSLGKNYGYTF	NA	15	TRBV6-5
CASSGAANEKLFF	NA	13	TRBV5-6
CASGSPTGVSYEQYF	NA	15	TRBV12-5
CASIEAGASTQYF	TRBD2	13	TRBV19
CASTPDGTNYGYTF	NA	14	TRBV5-6
CASSSLAGGSAEQFF	TRBD2	15	TRBV5-8
CASSLGGSNQPQHF	NA	14	TRBV28
CASGLRTSNNEQFF	TRBD2	14	TRBV10-2
CASSYSGGTEAFF	NA	13	TRBV6-6
CASSSSAKPGTYEQYF	NA	16	TRBV28
CASRGAASYEQYF	NA	13	TRBV28
CASSQTSGNYEQYF	TRBD2	14	TRBV7-2
CASSPRGLAGTDEQFF	TRBD2	16	TRBV5-1
CASSEGWRGTEAFF	NA	14	TRBV2